The 12 T cell receptor beta chains below all came from one sample that was sequenced in a study of radiation and T cells in renal cell carcinoma. Time point denoted: blood 2 weeks post-SBRT. Sample treatment: 15 Gy SBRT to primary tumor, nephrectomy 4 weeks later. This table comes from immunoSEQ multiplex PCR, and its TCRdb copy is limited to in-frame clones, with some not included. The profile shows approximately 120,000 clones, about 81% of them singletons. Sequences were derived from blood, sampled from a patient whose treatment included radiotherapy and nephrectomy. Every receptor here comes from a man aged 45 to 65 with renal cell carcinoma.

As for this clone: Mismatch with germline at one junction end may stem from a read error. The chain is built from TRBV7-7 and TRBJ2-1; no firm D call. Germline V lookup: CDR1 SSHAT, CDR2 FNYEAQ (reference sequence). There are 14 residues in the CDR3. The DNA for the CDR3 is TGTGCTAGCAGCACCGGTCCAGCAGACAATGAGCAGTTCTTC. Encoded protein: CASSTGPADNEQFF.

The chain links TRBV7-8 to TRBJ1-2; 10 bases are shared with TRBD1. Losses at the gene ends were 5 bases for V and 6 bases for J; bases not matched to a gene: 9. Germline V CDR1 and CDR2: SGHVS, FQNEAQ. The CDR3 runs to 15 residues. The CDR3 DNA reads as TGTGCCAGCAGCCTCCAAGGGACAGGGGAGCATGGCTACACCTTC. Its protein is CASSLQGTGEHGYTF.

The rearrangement links TRBV18 to TRBJ2-5; D ambiguous. Trimming pared 0 bases from V and 5 bases from J, leaving 10 bases between. The CDR3 consists of 14 residues. The germline CDR1 and CDR2 sequences are KGHSH and LQKENI. CDR3 residues: CASSPPQLQETQYF. The CDR3 DNA follows: TGTGCCAGCTCACCACCGCAGCTCCAGGAGACCCAGTACTTC.

The CDR3: CASSITPAGETEAFF. The CDR3 DNA sequence: TGTGCCAGCAGTATCACCCCCGCGGGGGAAACTGAAGCTTTCTTT. The chain uses TRBV6-5 and TRBJ1-1, with D possibly TRBD1 on 5 matching bases. Germline values: CDR1 MNHEY, CDR2 SVGAGI. V lost 5 bases and J lost 5, with 18 bases in between. The CDR3 is made up of 15 amino acids.

The table lists this clone with many counts. The chain couples TRBV6-5 to TRBJ2-7, with 9 bases that match TRBD1. The CDR3 consists of 14 residues. In germline, CDR1 is MNHEY, CDR2 SVGAGI. V lost 2 bases to trimming and J lost 6 bases; unmatched junction nucleotides: 5. For the CDR3, the DNA is TGTGCCAGCAGTTACACCGGGACAGGGTCCGAGCAGTACTTC. Translated, it gives CASSYTGTGSEQYF.

The rearrangement uses TRBV5-1 and TRBJ2-2; D is uncertain. Germline V gene lookup returns CDR1 SGHRS and CDR2 YFSETQ. The CDR3 consists of 13 residues. V was trimmed by 2 bases and J by 5 bases, leaving 7 bases between them. CDR3 amino acids: CASSFDFTGELFF. CDR3 coding DNA: TGCGCCAGCAGCTTCGACTTTACCGGGGAGCTGTTTTTT.

V and J are TRBV15 and TRBJ2-2, with D unclear. V lost 4 bases and J lost 8, with 8 bases in between. Germline CDR1 LNHNV, CDR2 YYDKDF (reference sequence). The CDR3 is 12 residues long. CDR3 sequence reads: CATSTTYGELFF. The CDR3 DNA is TGTGCCACCAGCACGACGTATGGGGAGCTGTTTTTT. Supplemented by reference TRBV15 and TRBJ2-2, the full variable domain reads DAMVIQNPRYQVTQFGKPVTLSCSQTLNHNVMYWYQQKSSQAPKLLFHYYDKDFNNEADTPDNFQSRRPNTSFCFLDIRSPGLGDTAMYLCATSTTYGELFFGEGSRLTVL.

This chain joins TRBV6-1 and TRBJ1-4, with a tentative D call TRBD1 (5 bases). The CDR3 has 17 amino acids. V shed 2 bases and J shed 7 bases, with 20 bases lying between them. Germline CDR1 is MNHNS and CDR2 is SASEGT. CDR3 loop: CASSESPHLDQGEKLFF. The CDR3 DNA follows: TGTGCCAGCAGTGAATCCCCCCACTTGGATCAGGGTGAAAAACTGTTTTTT.

The chain uses TRBV11-3 and TRBJ2-1; D remains unclear. There are 13 residues in the CDR3. Trimming left V 1 base short and J 3 bases short, with 4 bases between. CDR1 is SGHNT, CDR2 YENEEA, per germline. This CDR3 is CASSLASYNEQFF. The CDR3 DNA reads TGTGCCAGCAGCTTAGCCAGCTACAATGAGCAGTTCTTC. The variable domain in full, completed from reference TRBV11-3 and TRBJ2-1, reads EAGVVQSPRYKIIEKKQPVAFWCNPISGHNTLYWYLQNLGQGPELLIRYENEEAVDDSQLPKDRFSAERLKGVDSTLKIQPAELGDSAVYLCASSLASYNEQFFGPGTRLTVL.

The V gene is TRBV5-1, the J gene TRBJ2-3; the D gene could be TRBD1 or TRBD2 (5 bases each). The V end lost 4 bases, the J end lost 0 bases, and 21 bases lay between the germline ends. The length of the CDR3 is 18 residues. Germline V gene lookup returns CDR1 SGHRS and CDR2 YFSETQ. The CDR3 DNA follows: TGCGCCAGCAGCCGGCGGGTCGGGACCCAGGCCAGCACAGATACGCAGTATTTT. This sequence encodes CASSRRVGTQASTDTQYF.

This chain connects TRBV5-1 to TRBJ1-2; 8 bases map to TRBD1. V shed 0 bases and J 8 bases; nucleotides not matched to a gene: 18. This CDR3 region has 18 residues. Germline assignment: CDR1 SGHRS and CDR2 YFSETQ. In DNA form, the CDR3 reads TGCGCCAGCAGCTTGGAAGACGGGACAGGTCTGGAAGTAGGCGGCTACACCTTC. It specifies CASSLEDGTGLEVGGYTF.

V is TRBV5-1 and J is TRBJ2-6, with no clear D. Germline CDR1 SGHRS, CDR2 YFSETQ. CDR3 length equals 14 residues. V lost 6 bases and J 2 bases, leaving 9 bases between the germline ends. The CDR3 here is CASTSGAGANVLTF. The CDR3 bases are TGCGCCAGCACTTCAGGAGCTGGGGCCAACGTCCTGACTTTC.